Listed here are 15 T cell receptor beta chains from one sample, sequenced in a study of immune evolution from preneoplasia to lung adenocarcinoma. Generated by immunoSEQ multiplex PCR, the TCRdb table keeps only in-frame clones and is missing some. This table holds tens of thousands of clones, around 79% found once. The sequencing sample was made of FFPE invasive lung adenocarcinoma tissue. All receptors derive from a person in their 60s with lung adenocarcinoma.

The rearrangement uses TRBV25-1 and TRBJ2-5, with D perhaps matching TRBD1 or TRBD2 (6 bases each). The ends were cut back, 3 bases at V and 5 bases at J, with 13 bases in the middle. In germline, CDR1 is MGHDK, CDR2 SYGVNS. The CDR3 runs 14 residues. The CDR3 spells CASSEGGQGETQYF. CDR3 nucleotide sequence: TGTGCCAGCAGTGAGGGGGGCCAAGGGGAGACCCAGTACTTC.

The chain has TRBV28 and TRBJ1-1; D is uncertain. Trimming pared 6 bases from V and 0 bases from J, leaving 8 bases between. The CDR3 has 13 residues. The V gene's germline CDR1 is MDHEN and CDR2 SYDVKM. Here the CDR3 reads CASSPQMNTEAFF. Here the CDR3 DNA reads TGTGCCAGCAGCCCTCAGATGAACACTGAAGCTTTCTTT. Complete variable domain (other parts from reference TRBV28 and TRBJ1-1): DVKVTQSSRYLVKRTGEKVFLECVQDMDHENMFWYRQDPGLGLRLIYFSYDVKMKEKGDIPEGYSVSREKKERFSLILESASTNQTSMYLCASSPQMNTEAFFGQGTRLTVV.

The chain couples TRBV28 to TRBJ1-1; 7 positions match TRBD1. The V gene's germline CDR1 is MDHEN and CDR2 SYDVKM. After removal of 4 bases from V and 8 bases from J, the junction contained 13 bases not matched to a gene. CDR3 length equals 15 residues. The CDR3 nucleotides are TGTGCCAGCAGTTCAGTTCGACAGGGCCTGGTAGAAGCTTTCTTT. Encoded protein: CASSSVRQGLVEAFF.

This clone was counted a few times. The chain carries TRBV5-6 and TRBJ2-5; D unresolved. CDR1 is SGHDT and CDR2 is YYEEEE in the germline V gene. The CDR3 is 11 amino acids. Trimming took off 4 bases at V and 3 bases at J, with 4 bases between the two ends. CDR3 amino acids: CASSVKETQYF. The CDR3 nucleotides are TGTGCCAGCAGCGTTAAAGAGACCCAGTACTTC.

This clone appeared a few times. The chain carries TRBV29-1 and TRBJ2-3; a possible D gene is TRBD2 (5 bases). Trimming removed 8 bases from V and 4 bases from J, with 19 bases in between. This CDR3 spans 14 amino acids. The germline V gene encodes CDR1 SQVTM and CDR2 ANQGSEA. The CDR3 is CSSRGSSSADTQYF. The DNA for the CDR3 is TGCAGCTCCCGGGGTTCTAGCTCCGCAGATACGCAGTATTTT.

This chain joins TRBV18 and TRBJ2-1, with 11 bases matching TRBD2. The V gene end was trimmed by 5 bases and the J gene end by 5 bases; junction bases not matched to a gene: 5. Per the germline V gene, CDR1 is KGHSH and CDR2 is LQKENI. This CDR3 has 15 amino acids. CDR3 amino acids: CASSSTTSGDNEQFF. In DNA, the CDR3 is TGTGCCAGCTCATCAACGACTAGCGGGGACAATGAGCAGTTCTTC. The full variable domain, its missing parts supplied by reference TRBV18 and TRBJ2-1, is NAGVMQNPRHLVRRRGQEARLRCSPMKGHSHVYWYRQLPEEGLKFMVYLQKENIIDESGMPKERFSAEFPKEGPSILRIQQVVRGDSAAYFCASSSTTSGDNEQFFGPGTRLTVL.

J is TRBJ2-5 and V is TRBV9; 11 nucleotides line up with TRBD1. V lost 3 bases and J lost 3; bases outside the gene matches: 7. The CDR3 has 16 amino acids. Germline CDR1 SGDLS, CDR2 YYNGEE. The CDR3 DNA is TGTGCCAGCAGCGCCCGGGGGACAGGGGGTAAAGAGACCCAGTACTTC. This encodes CASSARGTGGKETQYF.

CDR3 in amino acids: CASSPSGRLGSYEQYF. CDR3 DNA sequence: TGTGCCAGTAGTCCCAGCGGGAGGCTGGGGTCCTACGAGCAGTACTTC. This chain connects TRBV19 to TRBJ2-7; 9 bases agree with TRBD2. After removal of 5 bases from V and 1 base from J, the junction contained 9 bases not matched to a gene. The CDR3 totals 16 residues. CDR1 LNHDA and CDR2 SQIVND come from the germline V gene (reference sequence).

The rearrangement uses TRBV6-1 and TRBJ2-7, with D possibly TRBD2 on 6 matching bases. V was cut by 11 bases and J by 0 bases, with 11 bases left in between. The germline V gene encodes CDR1 MNHNS and CDR2 SASEGT. CDR3 length: 12 amino acids. The CDR3 here is CAGRGLSYEQYF. The DNA for the CDR3 is TGTGCCGGAAGGGGACTCTCCTACGAGCAGTACTTC.

The chain uses TRBV19 and TRBJ2-7, with TRBD2 identical over 13 bases. This CDR3 region has 14 residues. V lost 8 bases, J lost 6 bases, and 7 bases stayed unmatched. Germline loops: CDR1 LNHDA, CDR2 SQIVND (reference sequence). CDR3 nucleotide sequence: TGTGCCAGTTCACCGGGACTAGCGGGGATCGAGCAGTACTTC. As protein: CASSPGLAGIEQYF. Using reference TRBV19 and TRBJ2-7 for the parts outside the CDR3, the full variable domain is DGGITQSPKYLFRKEGQNVTLSCEQNLNHDAMYWYRQDPGQGLRLIYYSQIVNDFQKGDIAEGYSVSREKKESFPLTVTSAQKNPTAFYLCASSPGLAGIEQYFGPGTRLTVT.

The chain combines TRBV7-2 with TRBJ2-7, with 8 bases fitting TRBD2. V was pared by 5 bases and J by 1 base, with 7 bases of the junction left unmatched. Germline V gives CDR1 SGHTA, CDR2 FQGNSA. This CDR3 is 15 amino acids long. CDR3 sequence reads: CASSRSSGTSYEQYF. The CDR3 nucleotides are TGTGCCAGCAGCCGAAGTAGCGGGACTTCCTACGAGCAGTACTTC.

The chain links TRBV12-5 to TRBJ2-2, with 12 nucleotides matching TRBD2. Germline CDR1 is LGHNT and CDR2 is FRNRAP. With 7 bases clipped from V and 6 bases from J, the junction kept 9 bases outside the gene matches. This CDR3 spans 16 amino acids. This CDR3 is CASDPGLAGKAGELFF. The CDR3, as DNA: TGTGCTAGTGACCCCGGACTAGCGGGAAAGGCCGGGGAGCTGTTTTTT.

For this clone: The junction differs from germline at one of its ends, possibly a read error. This rearrangement joins TRBV12-5 to TRBJ1-1; TRBD1 matches 9 bases. The CDR3 is made up of 16 amino acids. The germline V gene has CDR1 LGHNT and CDR2 FRNRAP. The CDR3 reads CASGPLRDRESTEAFF. The CDR3 DNA is TGTGCTAGTGGCCCCCTCCGGGACAGGGAAAGCACTGAAGCTTTTTTT.

The CDR3 coding sequence is TGCAGCGTTGGGGGACAAAACTATGGCTACACCTTC. Translation gives CSVGGQNYGYTF. This chain links TRBV29-1 with TRBJ1-2, with D tentatively TRBD1 (6 bases). The germline CDR1 and CDR2 sequences are SQVTM and ANQGSEA. The CDR3 has 12 amino acids. V gave up 4 bases and J gave up 2 bases, with 8 bases separating them.

The chain recombines TRBV4-1 with TRBJ2-7; no reliable D call. This CDR3 contains 17 residues. The ends were cut back, 4 bases at V and 3 bases at J, with 22 bases in the middle. The germline V gene has CDR1 MGHRA and CDR2 YSYEKL. The CDR3 loop reads CASSPRPGPDLYYEQYF. The CDR3 bases are TGCGCCAGCAGCCCGCGACCCGGGCCGGATCTCTACTACGAGCAGTACTTC.